These 12 T cell receptor beta chains share one sample of origin, sequenced in a study of T cells in Graves' hyperthyroidism and ophthalmopathy. The investigators amplified TCR beta CDR3 regions from RNA transcripts. The primer set for the first-round RT-PCR of the TCR CDR3 was HTBI. TCRdb independently ran MiXCR on the multiplex PCR reads; one entry per CDR3 protein. Seen here are hundreds of thousands of distinct CDR3 sequences, approximately 20% observed once, and the top ten hold roughly 3.5%. The sample was blood. These receptors were collected from a woman aged 18-30 years with Graves' hyperthyroidism.

The chain has TRBV10-1 and TRBJ1-2, with D possibly matching TRBD1 (6 bases). Trimming cost V 3 bases and J 5 bases, with 13 bases left between them. The CDR3 contains 14 residues. Germline V CDR1 and CDR2: WNHNN, SYGVQD (reference sequence). DNA of the CDR3: TGCGCCAGCAGTGAAGGGGGACTAGGGTATGGCTACACCTTC. Its protein product is CASSEGGLGYGYTF.

The chain uses TRBV20-1 and TRBJ1-5, with D possibly TRBD1 on 6 matching bases. The CDR3 totals 14 residues. The germline V and J ends were trimmed by 3 bases and 3 bases, with 12 bases remaining between them. Germline CDR1 reads DFQATT; CDR2 reads SNEGSKA (reference sequence). CDR3 protein: CSASRQEPNQPQHF. The DNA of the CDR3 is TGCAGTGCTAGCCGACAGGAACCCAATCAGCCCCAGCATTTT.

V is TRBV12-3 or TRBV12-4 and J is TRBJ2-7, with 9 nucleotides matching TRBD1. The CDR3 spans 13 residues. J lost 5 bases, V lost 6 bases, and 5 bases had no gene match. CDR3: CASSQDRGDEQYF. The CDR3 DNA reads TGTGCCAGCAGCCAGGACAGGGGTGACGAGCAGTACTTC.

This clonotype was observed at least ten times. CDR3 in DNA: TGTGCCAGCACCGAACAGGGTAGGGACACTGAAGCTTTCTTT. Translating it yields CASTEQGRDTEAFF. The V gene is TRBV6-1, the J gene TRBJ1-1, with D possibly TRBD1 on 6 matching bases. V lost 7 bases to trimming and J lost 3 bases, with 15 bases between them. The CDR3 totals 14 residues. The germline CDR1 and CDR2 sequences are MNHNS and SASEGT.

This sequence joins TRBV5-6 and TRBJ2-7; D ambiguous. Per germline, CDR1 SGHDT and CDR2 YYEEEE. V was trimmed by 7 bases and J by 0 bases, leaving 26 bases between them. This CDR3 is 18 amino acids long. The CDR3 loop is CASSPVALPARSSYEQYF. CDR3 DNA sequence: TGTGCCAGCTCCCCGGTCGCCCTCCCGGCGAGGAGCTCCTACGAGCAGTACTTC.

The genes are TRBV30 and TRBJ1-2, with a possible D match to TRBD1 (5 bases). Deletions cut 0 bases from V and 5 bases from J, with 10 bases between. CDR1 GTSNPN and CDR2 SVGIG come from the germline V gene (reference sequence). This CDR3 spans 13 amino acids. The CDR3 loop is CAWSVLGVYGYTF. The CDR3 coding sequence is TGTGCCTGGAGTGTGTTGGGGGTATATGGCTACACCTTC.

This clonotype has ten or more counts. V and J are TRBV6-5 and TRBJ1-2, with a possible D match to TRBD1 (6 bases). This CDR3 has 16 residues. Looked up from germline, CDR1 is MNHEY and CDR2 is SVGAGI. Trimming pared 2 bases from V and 6 bases from J, leaving 19 bases between. CDR3 nucleotides: TGTGCCAGCAGTTACGGGGGGGCAATACAAGGAAATGGCTACACCTTC. This translates into CASSYGGAIQGNGYTF.

This chain connects TRBV12-3 or TRBV12-4 to TRBJ1-6; D is perhaps TRBD1 (6 bases). CDR3 length: 12 amino acids. Deletions cut 3 bases from V and 10 bases from J, with 7 bases between. The chain's CDR3 is CASSFGQSPLHF. CDR3 bases: TGTGCCAGCAGTTTTGGACAGTCACCCCTCCACTTT.

The V gene is TRBV20-1, the J gene TRBJ2-5, with TRBD1 matching over 9 bases. The CDR3 runs 16 residues. Germline CDR1 DFQATT, CDR2 SNEGSKA (reference sequence). Trimming removed 5 bases from V and 2 bases from J; junction bases left unmatched: 12. CDR3 sequence (DNA): TGCAGTGCTCAGCGATTTGGGACAGGGACGCAAGAGACCCAGTACTTC. Its protein product is CSAQRFGTGTQETQYF.

There are many counts of this clonotype. The genes are TRBV28 and TRBJ2-7, with 8 bases identical to TRBD1. CDR1 is MDHEN and CDR2 is SYDVKM in the germline V gene. J lost 2 bases, V lost 7 bases, and 10 bases had no gene match. The CDR3 runs 15 residues. In DNA, the CDR3 is TGTGCCAGCACCATGGACAGGGAGATTACCTACGAGCAGTACTTC. Residues: CASTMDREITYEQYF.

A remark on this clonotype: A clone one base away is much larger, so this may be a read error. This chain links TRBV3-1 with TRBJ1-2; 8 bases fit TRBD1. The germline V gene has CDR1 LGHDT and CDR2 YNNKEL (reference sequence). This CDR3 contains 15 residues. Written as DNA, the CDR3 is TGTGCCAGCAGCCAGGGAAGGACAGGGAACTATGACTACACCTTC. As protein: CASSQGRTGNYDYTF.

The chain has TRBV11-2 and TRBJ2-5; no firm D call. The V and J ends lost 0 bases and 9 bases respectively, with 11 bases between them. The germline gives CDR1 SGHAT, CDR2 FQNNGV. The CDR3 sequence is 13 residues long. CDR3 amino acids: CASSLERWRAQYF. The CDR3 DNA follows: TGTGCCAGCAGCTTAGAGCGGTGGCGAGCCCAGTACTTC.